This TCR beta chain was sequenced in a study of blood T cells in healthy people across ages. A few counts support this clonotype. A sample-barcoded 5' primer and a J-beta primer mix were used in a second PCR of about 6 to 11 cycles. TCRdb ran MiXCR on the 5' RACE reads and lists one entry per CDR3 protein. The sample records over 750,000 distinct CDR3 sequences, just under 25% being singletons. CDR3 length: 14 residues. The germline CDR1 and CDR2 sequences are MDHEN and SYDVKM. This sample also belongs to another study, concerning T cells of mothers and their children.

Sequenced: blood. V usage is TRBV28 and J usage is TRBJ2-5; TRBD1 matches at 9 bases. The DNA end lines up better with TRBJ2-7; the J call may be wrong. The TCR was taken from a boy aged 5-17 years in good health. The CDR3 protein is CASSLNRGHHEQYF. DNA for the CDR3: TGTGCCAGCAGTTTAAACAGGGGGCACCACGAGCAGTACTTC.